The entry that follows covers one TCR beta chain sequence. The sample originates from a study of blood T cell repertoires in COVID-19. Here immunoSEQ multiplex PCR was the method, and the copy in TCRdb shows in-frame clones only, minus some. The sample lists hundreds of thousands of clones; approximately 89% were seen once. The V and J ends lost 5 bases and 5 bases respectively, with 18 bases between them. Per germline, CDR1 MDHEN and CDR2 SYDVKM. This CDR3 has 15 residues. The chain recombines TRBV28 with TRBJ1-1, with D possibly being TRBD1 (5 bases). This clonotype was obtained from a woman in her 70s with COVID-19, enrolled during active disease. The sample taken for sequencing was peripheral blood. The CDR3 region is CASSDPRGEGTEAFF. Here the CDR3 DNA reads TGTGCCAGCAGTGACCCACGGGGGGAAGGAACTGAAGCTTTCTTT. The full variable domain, its missing parts supplied by reference TRBV28 and TRBJ1-1, is DVKVTQSSRYLVKRTGEKVFLECVQDMDHENMFWYRQDPGLGLRLIYFSYDVKMKEKGDIPEGYSVSREKKERFSLILESASTNQTSMYLCASSDPRGEGTEAFFGQGTRLTVV.